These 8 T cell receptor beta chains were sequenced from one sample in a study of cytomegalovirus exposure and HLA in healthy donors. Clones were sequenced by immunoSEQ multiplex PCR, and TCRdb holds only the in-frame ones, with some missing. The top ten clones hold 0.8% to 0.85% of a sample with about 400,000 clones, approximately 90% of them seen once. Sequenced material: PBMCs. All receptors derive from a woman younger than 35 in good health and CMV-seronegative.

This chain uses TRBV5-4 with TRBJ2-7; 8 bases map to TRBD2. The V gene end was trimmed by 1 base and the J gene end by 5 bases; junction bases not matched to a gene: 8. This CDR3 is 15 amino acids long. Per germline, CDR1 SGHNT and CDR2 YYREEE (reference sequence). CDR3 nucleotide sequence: TGTGCCAGCAGCTTGACGGGGGGGTCGGATCACGAGCAGTACTTC. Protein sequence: CASSLTGGSDHEQYF.

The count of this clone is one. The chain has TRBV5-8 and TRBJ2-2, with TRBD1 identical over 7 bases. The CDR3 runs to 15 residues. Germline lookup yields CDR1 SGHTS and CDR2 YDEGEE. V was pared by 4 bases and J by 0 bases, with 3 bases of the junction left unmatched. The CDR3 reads CASSLGQTNTGELFF. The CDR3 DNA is TGTGCCAGCAGCCTGGGACAGACGAACACCGGGGAGCTGTTTTTT.

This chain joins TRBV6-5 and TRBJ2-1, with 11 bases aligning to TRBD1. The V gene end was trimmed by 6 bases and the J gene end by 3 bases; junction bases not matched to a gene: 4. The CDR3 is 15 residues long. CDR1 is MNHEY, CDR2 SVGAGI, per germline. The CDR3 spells CASSADRGLYNEQFF. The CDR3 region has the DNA TGTGCCAGCAGCGCGGACAGGGGGCTCTACAATGAGCAGTTCTTC.

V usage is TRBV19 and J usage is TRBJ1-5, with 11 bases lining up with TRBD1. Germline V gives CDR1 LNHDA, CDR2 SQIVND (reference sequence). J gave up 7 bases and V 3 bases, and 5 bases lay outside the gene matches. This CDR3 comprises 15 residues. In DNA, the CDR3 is TGTGCCAGTAGTATGATGGGACAGGGGGGGCAGCCCCAGCATTTT. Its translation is CASSMMGQGGQPQHF.

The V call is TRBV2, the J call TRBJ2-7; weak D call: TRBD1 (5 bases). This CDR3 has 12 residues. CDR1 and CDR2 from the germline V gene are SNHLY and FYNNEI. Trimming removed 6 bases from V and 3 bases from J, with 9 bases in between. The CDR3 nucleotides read TGTGCCAGCAGCAAAGACAGCTACGAGCAGTACTTC. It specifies CASSKDSYEQYF. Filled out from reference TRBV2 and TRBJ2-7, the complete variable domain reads EPEVTQTPSHQVTQMGQEVILRCVPISNHLYFYWYRQILGQKVEFLVSFYNNEISEKSEIFDDQFSVERPDGSNFTLKIRSTKLEDSAMYFCASSKDSYEQYFGPGTRLTVT.

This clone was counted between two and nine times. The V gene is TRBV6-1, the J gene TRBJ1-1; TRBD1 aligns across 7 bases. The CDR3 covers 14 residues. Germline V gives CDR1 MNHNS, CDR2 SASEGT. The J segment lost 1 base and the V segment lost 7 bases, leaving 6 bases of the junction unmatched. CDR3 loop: CASNRQGGNTEAFF. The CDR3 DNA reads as TGTGCCAGCAATAGACAGGGAGGGAACACTGAAGCTTTCTTT.

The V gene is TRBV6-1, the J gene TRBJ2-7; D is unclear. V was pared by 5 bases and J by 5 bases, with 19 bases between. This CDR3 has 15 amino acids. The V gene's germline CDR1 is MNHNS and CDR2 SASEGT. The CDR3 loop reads CASSQTGGILHEQYF. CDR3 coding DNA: TGTGCCAGCAGTCAGACGGGTGGAATCCTCCACGAGCAGTACTTC.

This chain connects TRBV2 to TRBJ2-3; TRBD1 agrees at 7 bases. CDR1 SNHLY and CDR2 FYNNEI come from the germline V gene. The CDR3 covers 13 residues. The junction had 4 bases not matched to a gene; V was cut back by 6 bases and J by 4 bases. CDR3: CASRTGQPDTQYF. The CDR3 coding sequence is TGTGCCAGCAGGACGGGACAGCCAGATACGCAGTATTTT.